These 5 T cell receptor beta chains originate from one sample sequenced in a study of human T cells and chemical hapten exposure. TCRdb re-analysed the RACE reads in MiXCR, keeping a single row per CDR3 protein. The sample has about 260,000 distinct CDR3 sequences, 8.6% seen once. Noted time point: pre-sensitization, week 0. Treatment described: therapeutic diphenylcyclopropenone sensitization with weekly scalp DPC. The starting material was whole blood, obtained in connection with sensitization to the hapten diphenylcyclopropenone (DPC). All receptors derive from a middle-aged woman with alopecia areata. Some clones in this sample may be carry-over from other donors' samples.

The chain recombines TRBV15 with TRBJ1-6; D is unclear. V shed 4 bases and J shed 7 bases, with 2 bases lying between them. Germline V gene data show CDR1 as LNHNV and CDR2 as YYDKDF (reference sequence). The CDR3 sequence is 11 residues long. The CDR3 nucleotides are TGTGCCACCAGCAACAATTCACCCCTCCACTTT. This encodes CATSNNSPLHF.

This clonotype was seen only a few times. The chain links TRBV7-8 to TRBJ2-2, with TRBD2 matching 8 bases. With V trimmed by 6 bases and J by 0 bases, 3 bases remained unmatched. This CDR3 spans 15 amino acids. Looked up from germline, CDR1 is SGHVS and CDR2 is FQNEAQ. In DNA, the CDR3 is TGTGCCAGCAGGGTAGCGGGGACGAACACCGGGGAGCTGTTTTTT. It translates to CASRVAGTNTGELFF.

This chain's CDR3 is CASSLAGTSGRDTQYF. As DNA, the CDR3 is TGTGCCAGCAGCTTAGCCGGGACTAGCGGGAGAGATACGCAGTATTTT. The V gene is TRBV7-2, the J gene TRBJ2-3, with 14 bases lining up with TRBD2. V gave up 0 bases and J gave up 5 bases; unmatched junction bases: 1. The CDR3 covers 16 residues. Germline V gene data show CDR1 as SGHTA and CDR2 as FQGNSA.

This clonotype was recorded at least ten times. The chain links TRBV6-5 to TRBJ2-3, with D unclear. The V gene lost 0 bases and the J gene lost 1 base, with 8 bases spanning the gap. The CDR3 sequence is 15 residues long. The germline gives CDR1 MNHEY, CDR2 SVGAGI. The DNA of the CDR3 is TGTGCCAGCAGTTACTCGGGGTTGGGCACAGATACGCAGTATTTT. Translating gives CASSYSGLGTDTQYF.

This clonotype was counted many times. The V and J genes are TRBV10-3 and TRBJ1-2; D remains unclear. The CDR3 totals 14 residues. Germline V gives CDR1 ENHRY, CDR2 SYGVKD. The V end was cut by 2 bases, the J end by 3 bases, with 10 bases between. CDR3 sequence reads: CAISEKGLDYGYTF. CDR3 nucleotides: TGTGCCATCAGTGAGAAGGGCCTCGACTATGGCTACACCTTC.